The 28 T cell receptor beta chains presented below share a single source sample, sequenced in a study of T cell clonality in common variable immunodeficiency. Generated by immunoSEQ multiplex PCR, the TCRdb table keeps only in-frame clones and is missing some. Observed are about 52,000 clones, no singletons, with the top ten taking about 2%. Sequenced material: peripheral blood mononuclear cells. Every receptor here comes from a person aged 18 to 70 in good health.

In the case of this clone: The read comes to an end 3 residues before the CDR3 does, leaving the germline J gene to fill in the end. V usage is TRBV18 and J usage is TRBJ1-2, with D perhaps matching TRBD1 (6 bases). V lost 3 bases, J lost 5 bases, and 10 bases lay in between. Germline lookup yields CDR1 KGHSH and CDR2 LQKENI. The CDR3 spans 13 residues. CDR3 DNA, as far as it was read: TGTGCCAGCTCACCGGGACAATGGTATGGC. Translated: CASSPGQWYG. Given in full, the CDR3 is CASSPGQWYGYTF.

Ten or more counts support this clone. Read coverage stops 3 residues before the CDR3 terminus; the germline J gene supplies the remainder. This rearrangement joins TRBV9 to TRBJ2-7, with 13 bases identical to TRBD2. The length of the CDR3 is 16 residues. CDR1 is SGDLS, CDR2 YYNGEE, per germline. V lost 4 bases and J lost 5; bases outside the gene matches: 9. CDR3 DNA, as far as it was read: TGTGCCAGCAGCCCGCGACTAGCGGGAGGCTTCGACGAG. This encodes CASSPRLAGGFDE. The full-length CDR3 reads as CASSPRLAGGFDEQYF.

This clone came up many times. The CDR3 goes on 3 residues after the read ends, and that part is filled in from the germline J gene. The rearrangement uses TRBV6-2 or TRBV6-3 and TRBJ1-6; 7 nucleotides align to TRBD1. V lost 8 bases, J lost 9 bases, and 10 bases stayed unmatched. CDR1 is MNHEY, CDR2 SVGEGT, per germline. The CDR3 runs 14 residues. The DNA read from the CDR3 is TGTGCCAGCTGTGACTGGGACAGCGGTTCACCC. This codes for CASCDWDSGSP. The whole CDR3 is CASCDWDSGSPLHF.

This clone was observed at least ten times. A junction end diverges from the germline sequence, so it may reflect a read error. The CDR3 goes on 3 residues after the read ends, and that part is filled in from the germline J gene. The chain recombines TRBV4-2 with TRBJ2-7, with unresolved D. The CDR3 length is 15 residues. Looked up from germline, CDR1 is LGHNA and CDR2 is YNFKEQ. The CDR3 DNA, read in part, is TGCGCCAGCAGCCAAGTCCGAACTAATTCCTACGAG. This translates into CASSQVRTNSYE. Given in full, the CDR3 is CASSQVRTNSYEQYF.

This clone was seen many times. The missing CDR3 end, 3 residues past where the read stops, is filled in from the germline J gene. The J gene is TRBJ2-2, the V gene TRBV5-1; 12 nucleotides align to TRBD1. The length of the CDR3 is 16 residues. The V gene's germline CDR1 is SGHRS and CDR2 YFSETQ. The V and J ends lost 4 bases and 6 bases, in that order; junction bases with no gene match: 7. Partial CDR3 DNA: TGCGCCAGCAGCCTGGGACAGGGGGCGCGGGCCGGGGAG. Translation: CASSLGQGARAGE. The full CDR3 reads CASSLGQGARAGELFF.

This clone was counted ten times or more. The part of the CDR3 DNA that was read is TGCGCCAGCAGCATGATGACAGGGGGCAATGAACCCATCGGC. Residues: CASSMMTGGNEPIG. From start to end, the CDR3 is CASSMMTGGNEPIGYTF. The chain links TRBV5-1 to TRBJ1-2, with TRBD1 matching 10 bases. The CDR3 end is not reached by the read, which stops 3 residues before it; the germline J gene fills it in. The CDR3 has 17 amino acids. Germline V gives CDR1 SGHRS, CDR2 YFSETQ.

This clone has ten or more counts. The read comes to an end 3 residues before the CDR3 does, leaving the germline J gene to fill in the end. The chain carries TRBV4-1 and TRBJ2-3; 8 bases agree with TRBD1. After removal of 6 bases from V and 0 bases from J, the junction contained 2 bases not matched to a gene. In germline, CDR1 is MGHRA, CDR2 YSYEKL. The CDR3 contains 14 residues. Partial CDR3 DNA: TGCGCCAGCAGTCGGACAGGGAGCACAGATACG. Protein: CASSRTGSTDT. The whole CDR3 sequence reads CASSRTGSTDTQYF.

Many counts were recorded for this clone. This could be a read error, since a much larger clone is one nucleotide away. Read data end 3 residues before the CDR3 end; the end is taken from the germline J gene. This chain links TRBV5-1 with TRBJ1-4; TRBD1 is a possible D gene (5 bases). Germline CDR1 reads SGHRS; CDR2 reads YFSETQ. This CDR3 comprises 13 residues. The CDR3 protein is CASSQSGANVLFF. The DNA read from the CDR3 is TGCGCCAGCAGCCAGTCTGGGGCCAACGTA. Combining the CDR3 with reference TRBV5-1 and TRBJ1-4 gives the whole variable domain KAGVTQTPRYLIKTRGQQVTLSCSPISGHRSVSWYQQTPGQGLQFLFEYFSETQRNKGNFPGRFSGRQFSNSRSEMNVSTLELGDSALYLCASSQSGANVLFFGSGTQLSVL.

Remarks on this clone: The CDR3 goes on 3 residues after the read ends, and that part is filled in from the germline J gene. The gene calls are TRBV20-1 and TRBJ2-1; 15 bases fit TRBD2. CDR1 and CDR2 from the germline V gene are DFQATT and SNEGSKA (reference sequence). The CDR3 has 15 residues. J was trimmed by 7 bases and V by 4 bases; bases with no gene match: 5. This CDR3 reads CSAISGTSGRNEQFF. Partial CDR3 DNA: TGCAGTGCTATAAGTGGGACTAGCGGGAGGAATGAG.

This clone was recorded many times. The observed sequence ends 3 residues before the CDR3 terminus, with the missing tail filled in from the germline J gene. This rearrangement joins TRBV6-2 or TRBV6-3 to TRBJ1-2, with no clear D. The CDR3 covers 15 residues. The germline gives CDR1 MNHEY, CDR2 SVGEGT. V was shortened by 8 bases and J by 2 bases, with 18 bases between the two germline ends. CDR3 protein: CASRVRAGENYGYTF. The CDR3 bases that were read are TGTGCCAGCCGTGTGCGCGCGGGAGAAAACTATGGC.

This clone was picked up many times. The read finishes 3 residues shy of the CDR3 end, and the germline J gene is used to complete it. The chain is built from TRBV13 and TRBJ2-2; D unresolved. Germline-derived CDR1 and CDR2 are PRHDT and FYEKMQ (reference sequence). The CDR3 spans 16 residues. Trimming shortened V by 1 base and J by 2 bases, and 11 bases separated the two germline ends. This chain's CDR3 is CASSLDRVTNTGELFF. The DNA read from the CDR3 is TGTGCCAGCAGCTTAGATCGGGTTACTAACACCGGGGAG.

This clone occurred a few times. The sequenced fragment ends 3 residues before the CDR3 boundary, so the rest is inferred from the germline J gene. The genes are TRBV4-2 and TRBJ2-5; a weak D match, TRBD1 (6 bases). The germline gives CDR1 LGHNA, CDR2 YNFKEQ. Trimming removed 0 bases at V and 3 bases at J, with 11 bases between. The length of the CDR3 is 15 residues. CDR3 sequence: CASSQDRTAKETQYF. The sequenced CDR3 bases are TGTGCCAGCAGCCAAGATAGGACAGCGAAAGAGACC.

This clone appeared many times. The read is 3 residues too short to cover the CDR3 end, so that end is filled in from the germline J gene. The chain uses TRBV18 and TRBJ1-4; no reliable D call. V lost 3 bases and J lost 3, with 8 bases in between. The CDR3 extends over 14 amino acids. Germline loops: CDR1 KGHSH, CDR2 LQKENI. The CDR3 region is CASSPGEANEKLFF. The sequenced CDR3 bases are TGTGCCAGCTCACCCGGGGAGGCTAATGAAAAA. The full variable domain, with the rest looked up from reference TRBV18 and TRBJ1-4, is NAGVMQNPRHLVRRRGQEARLRCSPMKGHSHVYWYRQLPEEGLKFMVYLQKENIIDESGMPKERFSAEFPKEGPSILRIQQVVRGDSAAYFCASSPGEANEKLFFGSGTQLSVL.

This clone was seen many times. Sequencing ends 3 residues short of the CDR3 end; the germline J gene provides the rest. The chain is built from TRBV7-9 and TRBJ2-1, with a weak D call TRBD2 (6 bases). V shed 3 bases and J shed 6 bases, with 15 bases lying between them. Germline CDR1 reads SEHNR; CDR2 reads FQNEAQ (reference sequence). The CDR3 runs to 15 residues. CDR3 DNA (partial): TGTGCCAGCAGCTTTCAACACGCGGGGTCCAATGAG. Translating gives CASSFQHAGSNE. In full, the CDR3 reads CASSFQHAGSNEQFF.

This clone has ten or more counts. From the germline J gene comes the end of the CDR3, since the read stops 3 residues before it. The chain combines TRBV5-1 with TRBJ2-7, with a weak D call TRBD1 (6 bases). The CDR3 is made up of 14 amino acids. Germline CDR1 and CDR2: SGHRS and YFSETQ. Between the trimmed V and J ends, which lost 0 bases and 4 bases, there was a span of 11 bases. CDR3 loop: CASSLAGRGYEQYF. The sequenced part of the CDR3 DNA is TGCGCCAGCAGCTTGGCAGGCAGGGGATACGAG.

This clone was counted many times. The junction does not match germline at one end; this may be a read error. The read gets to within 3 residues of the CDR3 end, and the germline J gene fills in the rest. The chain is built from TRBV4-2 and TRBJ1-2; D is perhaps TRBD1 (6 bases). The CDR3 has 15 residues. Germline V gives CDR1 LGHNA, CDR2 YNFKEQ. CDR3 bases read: TGCGCCAGCAGCCCCGGAACAGGGACGGCCTATGGC. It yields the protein CASSPGTGTAYG. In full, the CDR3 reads CASSPGTGTAYGYTF.

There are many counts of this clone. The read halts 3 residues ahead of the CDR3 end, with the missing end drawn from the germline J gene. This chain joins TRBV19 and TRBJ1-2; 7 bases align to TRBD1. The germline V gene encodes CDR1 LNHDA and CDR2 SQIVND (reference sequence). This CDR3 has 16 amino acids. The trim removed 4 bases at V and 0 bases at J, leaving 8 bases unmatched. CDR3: CASSTHSDRANYGYTF. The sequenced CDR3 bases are TGTGCCAGTAGTACACACTCCGACAGGGCTAACTATGGC.

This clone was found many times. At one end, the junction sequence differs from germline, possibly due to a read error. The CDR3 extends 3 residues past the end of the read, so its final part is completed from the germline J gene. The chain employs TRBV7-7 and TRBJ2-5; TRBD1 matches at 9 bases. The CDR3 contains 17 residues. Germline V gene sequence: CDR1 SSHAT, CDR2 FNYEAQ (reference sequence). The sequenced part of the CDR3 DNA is TGTGCTAGCAGCTTACGAGGGACAGGGAAGATTGGCGAGACC. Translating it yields CASSLRGTGKIGET. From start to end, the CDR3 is CASSLRGTGKIGETQYF.

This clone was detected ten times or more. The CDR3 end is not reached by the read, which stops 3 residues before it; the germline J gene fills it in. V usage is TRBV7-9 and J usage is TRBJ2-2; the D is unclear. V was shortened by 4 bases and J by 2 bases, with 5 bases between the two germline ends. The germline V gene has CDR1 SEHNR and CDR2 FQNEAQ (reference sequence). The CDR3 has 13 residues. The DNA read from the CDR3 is TGTGCCAGCAGCTCCAGAAACACCGGGGAG. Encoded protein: CASSSRNTGE. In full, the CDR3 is CASSSRNTGELFF.

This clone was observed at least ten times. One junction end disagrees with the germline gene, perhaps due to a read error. The CDR3 bases that were read are TGCGCCAGCAGCAAGGACACCCATAGTAATGAAAAA. It translates to CASSKDTHSNEK. The CDR3 reads in full as CASSKDTHSNEKLFF. This rearrangement joins TRBV4-2 to TRBJ1-4; possible D gene TRBD1, 5 bases. The read gets to within 3 residues of the CDR3 end, and the germline J gene fills in the rest. The CDR3 length is 15 residues. Germline V CDR1 and CDR2: LGHNA, YNFKEQ.

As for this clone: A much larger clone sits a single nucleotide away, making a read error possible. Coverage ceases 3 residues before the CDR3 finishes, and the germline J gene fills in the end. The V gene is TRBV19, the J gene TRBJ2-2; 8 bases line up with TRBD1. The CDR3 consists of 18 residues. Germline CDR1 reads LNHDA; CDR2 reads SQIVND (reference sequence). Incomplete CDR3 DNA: TGTGCCAGTAGTGCCAGGGGGCCCACTGCCCCTGGGGCCAACGTG. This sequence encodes CASSARGPTAPGANV. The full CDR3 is CASSARGPTAPGANVLFF. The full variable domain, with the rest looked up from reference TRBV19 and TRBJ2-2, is DGGITQSPKYLFRKEGQNVTLSCEQNLNHDAMYWYRQDPGQGLRLIYYSQIVNDFQKGDIAEGYSVSREKKESFPLTVTSAQKNPTAFYLCASSARGPTAPGANVLFFGEGSRLTVL.

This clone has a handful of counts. Incomplete CDR3 DNA: TGTGCCGTTAGGAGCCTAAGTCGCACAGATACG. It yields the protein CAVRSLSRTDT. The CDR3, in full, reads CAVRSLSRTDTAFF. The chain employs TRBV6-2 or TRBV6-3 and TRBJ1-1, with D uncertain. From the germline J gene comes the end of the CDR3, since the read stops 3 residues before it. The CDR3 is 14 amino acids. Germline values: CDR1 MNHEY, CDR2 SVGEGT.

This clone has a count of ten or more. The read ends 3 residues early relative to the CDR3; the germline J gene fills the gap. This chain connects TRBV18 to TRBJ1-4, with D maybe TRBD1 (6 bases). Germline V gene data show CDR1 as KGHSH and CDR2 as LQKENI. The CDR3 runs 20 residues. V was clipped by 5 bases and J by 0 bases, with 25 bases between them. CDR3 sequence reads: CASSSLTTGGRGATNEKLFF. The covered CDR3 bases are TGTGCCAGCTCATCCCTAACGACAGGCGGCCGGGGTGCAACTAATGAAAAA. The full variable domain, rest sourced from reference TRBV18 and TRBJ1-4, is NAGVMQNPRHLVRRRGQEARLRCSPMKGHSHVYWYRQLPEEGLKFMVYLQKENIIDESGMPKERFSAEFPKEGPSILRIQQVVRGDSAAYFCASSSLTTGGRGATNEKLFFGSGTQLSVL.

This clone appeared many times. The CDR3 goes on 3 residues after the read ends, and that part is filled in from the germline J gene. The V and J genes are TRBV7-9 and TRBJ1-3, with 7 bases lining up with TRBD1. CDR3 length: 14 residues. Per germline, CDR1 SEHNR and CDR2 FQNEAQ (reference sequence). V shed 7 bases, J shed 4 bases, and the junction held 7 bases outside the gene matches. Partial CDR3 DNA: TGTGCCAGCAACATCAGGGGGACGGGAAACACC. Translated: CASNIRGTGNT. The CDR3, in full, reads CASNIRGTGNTIYF.

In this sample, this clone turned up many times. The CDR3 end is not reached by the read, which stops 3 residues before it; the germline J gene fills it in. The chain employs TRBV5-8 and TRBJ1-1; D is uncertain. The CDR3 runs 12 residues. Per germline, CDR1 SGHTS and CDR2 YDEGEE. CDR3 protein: CASSLLLEGAFF. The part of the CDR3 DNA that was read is TGTGCCAGCAGCTTGTTATTGGAGGGA.

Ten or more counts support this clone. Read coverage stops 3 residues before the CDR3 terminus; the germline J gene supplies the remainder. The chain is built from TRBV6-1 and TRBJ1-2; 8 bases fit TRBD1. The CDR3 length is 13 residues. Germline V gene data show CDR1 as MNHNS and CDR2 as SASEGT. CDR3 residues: CASSEGDRKGYTF. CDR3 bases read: TGTGCCAGCAGTGAAGGGGACAGGAAGGGC.

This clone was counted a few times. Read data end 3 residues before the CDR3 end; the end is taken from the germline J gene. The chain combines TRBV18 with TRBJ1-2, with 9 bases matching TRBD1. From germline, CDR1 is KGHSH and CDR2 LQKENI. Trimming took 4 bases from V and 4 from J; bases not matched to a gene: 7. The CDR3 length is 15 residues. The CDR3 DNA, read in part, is TGTGCCAGCTCACAGCGGACAGGGGAGGGCTATGGC. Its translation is CASSQRTGEGYG. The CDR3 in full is CASSQRTGEGYGYTF.

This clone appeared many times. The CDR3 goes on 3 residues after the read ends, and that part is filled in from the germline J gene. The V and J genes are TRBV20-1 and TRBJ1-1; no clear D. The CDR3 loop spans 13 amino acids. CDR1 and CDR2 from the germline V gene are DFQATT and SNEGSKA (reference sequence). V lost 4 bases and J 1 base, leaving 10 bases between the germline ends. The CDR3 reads CSANRPGNTEAFF. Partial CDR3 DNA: TGCAGTGCTAACCGTCCGGGGAACACTGAA.